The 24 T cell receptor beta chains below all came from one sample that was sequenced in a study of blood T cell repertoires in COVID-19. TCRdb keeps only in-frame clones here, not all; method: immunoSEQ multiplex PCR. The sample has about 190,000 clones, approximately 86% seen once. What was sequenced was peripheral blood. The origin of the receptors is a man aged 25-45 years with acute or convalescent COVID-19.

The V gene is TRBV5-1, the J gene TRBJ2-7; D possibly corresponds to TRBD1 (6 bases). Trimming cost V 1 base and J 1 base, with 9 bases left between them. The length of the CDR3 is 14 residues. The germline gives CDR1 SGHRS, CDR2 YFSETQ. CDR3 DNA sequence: TGCGCCAGCAGCTTGCAGGGGCCTTCCTACGAGCAGTACTTC. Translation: CASSLQGPSYEQYF.

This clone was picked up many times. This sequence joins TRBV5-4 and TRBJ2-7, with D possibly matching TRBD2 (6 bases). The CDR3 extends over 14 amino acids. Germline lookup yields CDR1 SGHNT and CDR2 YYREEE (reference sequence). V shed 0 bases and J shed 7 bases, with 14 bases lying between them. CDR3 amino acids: CASSLASISGEQYF. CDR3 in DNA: TGTGCCAGCAGCTTGGCCAGTATTAGCGGAGAGCAGTACTTC.

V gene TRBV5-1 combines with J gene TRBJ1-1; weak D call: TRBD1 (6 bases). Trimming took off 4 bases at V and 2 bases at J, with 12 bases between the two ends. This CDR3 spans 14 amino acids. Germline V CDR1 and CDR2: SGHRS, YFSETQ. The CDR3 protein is CASSATQGNTEAFF. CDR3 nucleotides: TGCGCCAGCAGCGCTACACAGGGAAACACTGAAGCTTTCTTT.

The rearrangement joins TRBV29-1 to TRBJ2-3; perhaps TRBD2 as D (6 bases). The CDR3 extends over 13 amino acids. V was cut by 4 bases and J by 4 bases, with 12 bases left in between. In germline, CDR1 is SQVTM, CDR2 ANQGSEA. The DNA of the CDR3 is TGCAGCGTTGGGGGTTCGGGGGCAGATACGCAGTATTTT. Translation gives CSVGGSGADTQYF.

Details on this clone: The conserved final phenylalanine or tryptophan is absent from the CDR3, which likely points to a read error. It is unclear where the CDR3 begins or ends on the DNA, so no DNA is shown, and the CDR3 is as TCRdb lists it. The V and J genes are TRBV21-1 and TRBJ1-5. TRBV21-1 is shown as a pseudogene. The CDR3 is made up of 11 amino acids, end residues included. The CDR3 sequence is CASSKNLRAAI.

In nucleotides, the CDR3 is TGCGCCAGCAGCTTTCAGGGCAATCAGCCCCAGCATTTT. Its protein product is CASSFQGNQPQHF. The chain is built from TRBV5-1 and TRBJ1-5; no clear D gene. Trimming left V 2 bases short and J 2 bases short, with 5 bases between. This CDR3 is 13 amino acids long. Germline V lookup: CDR1 SGHRS, CDR2 YFSETQ. The complete variable domain, with remaining parts taken from reference TRBV5-1 and TRBJ1-5, reads KAGVTQTPRYLIKTRGQQVTLSCSPISGHRSVSWYQQTPGQGLQFLFEYFSETQRNKGNFPGRFSGRQFSNSRSEMNVSTLELGDSALYLCASSFQGNQPQHFGDGTRLSIL.

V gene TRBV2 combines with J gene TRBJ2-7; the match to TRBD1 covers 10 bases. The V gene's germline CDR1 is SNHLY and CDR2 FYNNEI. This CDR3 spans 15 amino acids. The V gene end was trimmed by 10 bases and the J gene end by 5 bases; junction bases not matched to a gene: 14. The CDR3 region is CATLISGTGAHEQYF. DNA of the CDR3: TGTGCCACCCTAATATCCGGGACAGGGGCCCACGAGCAGTACTTC.

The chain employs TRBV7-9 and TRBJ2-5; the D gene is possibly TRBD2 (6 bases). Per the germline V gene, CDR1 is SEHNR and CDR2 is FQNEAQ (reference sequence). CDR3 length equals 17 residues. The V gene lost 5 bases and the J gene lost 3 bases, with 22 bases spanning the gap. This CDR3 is CASSAGTRSPGEETQYF. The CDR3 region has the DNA TGTGCCAGCAGCGCCGGGACTCGTTCTCCTGGGGAAGAGACCCAGTACTTC.

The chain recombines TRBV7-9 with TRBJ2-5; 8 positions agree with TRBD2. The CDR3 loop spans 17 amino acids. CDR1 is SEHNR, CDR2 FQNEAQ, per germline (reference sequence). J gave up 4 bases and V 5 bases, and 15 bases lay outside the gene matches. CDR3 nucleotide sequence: TGTGCCAGCAGCCAGGGACTAGTTCACGGCCATCCAGAGACCCAGTACTTC. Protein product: CASSQGLVHGHPETQYF.

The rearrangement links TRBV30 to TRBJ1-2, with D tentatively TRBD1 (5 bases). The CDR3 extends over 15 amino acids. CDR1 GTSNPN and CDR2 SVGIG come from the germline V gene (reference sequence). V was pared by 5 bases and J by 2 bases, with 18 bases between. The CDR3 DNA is TGTGCCTGGCTGGGCAGACAGCGAAACAACTATGGCTACACCTTC. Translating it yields CAWLGRQRNNYGYTF.

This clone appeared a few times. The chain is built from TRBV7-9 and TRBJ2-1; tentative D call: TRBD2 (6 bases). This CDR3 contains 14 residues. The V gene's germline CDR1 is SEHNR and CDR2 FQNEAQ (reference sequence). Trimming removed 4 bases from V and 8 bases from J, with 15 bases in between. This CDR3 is CASSSTAGWDEQFF. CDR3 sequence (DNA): TGTGCCAGCAGCTCTACTGCGGGGTGGGATGAGCAGTTCTTC.

The CDR3 nucleotides read TGTGCCAGCAGGACAGGGGCCCCGGGGACGCAGTATTTT. This sequence encodes CASRTGAPGTQYF. The chain carries TRBV25-1 and TRBJ2-3; 8 bases line up with TRBD1. V was clipped by 6 bases and J by 9 bases; unmatched bases: 8. This CDR3 comprises 13 residues. Per germline, CDR1 MGHDK and CDR2 SYGVNS.

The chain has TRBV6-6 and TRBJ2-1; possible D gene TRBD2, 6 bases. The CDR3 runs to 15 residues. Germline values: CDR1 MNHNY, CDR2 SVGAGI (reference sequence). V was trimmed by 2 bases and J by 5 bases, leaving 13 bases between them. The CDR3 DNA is TGTGCCAGCAGTTACACTAGCATCGTTGACAATGAGCAGTTCTTC. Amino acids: CASSYTSIVDNEQFF.

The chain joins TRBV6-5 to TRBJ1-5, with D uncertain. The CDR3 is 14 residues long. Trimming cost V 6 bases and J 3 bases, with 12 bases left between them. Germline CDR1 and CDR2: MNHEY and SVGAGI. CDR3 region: CASSREPSNQPQHF. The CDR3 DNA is TGTGCCAGCAGCCGAGAGCCTTCCAATCAGCCCCAGCATTTT.

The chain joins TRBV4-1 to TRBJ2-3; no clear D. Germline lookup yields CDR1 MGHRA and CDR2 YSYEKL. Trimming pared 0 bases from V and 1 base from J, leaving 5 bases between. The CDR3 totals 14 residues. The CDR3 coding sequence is TGCGCCAGCAGCCAAGATCCGGGCACAGATACGCAGTATTTT. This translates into CASSQDPGTDTQYF.

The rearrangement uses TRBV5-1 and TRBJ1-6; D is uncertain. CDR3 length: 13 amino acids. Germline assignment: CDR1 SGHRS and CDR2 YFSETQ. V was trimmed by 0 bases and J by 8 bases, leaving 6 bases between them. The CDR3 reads CASSLGGDSPLHF. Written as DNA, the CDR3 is TGCGCCAGCAGCTTGGGCGGGGATTCACCCCTCCACTTT.

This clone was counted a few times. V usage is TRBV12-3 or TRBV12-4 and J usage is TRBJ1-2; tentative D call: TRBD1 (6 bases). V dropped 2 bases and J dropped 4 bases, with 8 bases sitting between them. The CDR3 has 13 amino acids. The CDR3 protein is CASSLKGGYGYTF. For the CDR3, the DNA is TGTGCCAGCAGTTTAAAAGGGGGCTATGGCTACACCTTC.

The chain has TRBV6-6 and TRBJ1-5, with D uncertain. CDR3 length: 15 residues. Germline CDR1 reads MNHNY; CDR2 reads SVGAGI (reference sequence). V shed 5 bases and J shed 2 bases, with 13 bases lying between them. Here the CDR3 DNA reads TGTGCCAGCAGTCGGGAGGCATTGGGCAATCAGCCCCAGCATTTT. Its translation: CASSREALGNQPQHF.

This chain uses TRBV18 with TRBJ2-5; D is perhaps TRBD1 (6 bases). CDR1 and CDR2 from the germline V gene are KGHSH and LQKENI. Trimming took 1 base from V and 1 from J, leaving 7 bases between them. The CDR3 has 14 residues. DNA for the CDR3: TGTGCCAGCTCACCACTCAGGGGCCAAGAGACCCAGTACTTC. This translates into CASSPLRGQETQYF.

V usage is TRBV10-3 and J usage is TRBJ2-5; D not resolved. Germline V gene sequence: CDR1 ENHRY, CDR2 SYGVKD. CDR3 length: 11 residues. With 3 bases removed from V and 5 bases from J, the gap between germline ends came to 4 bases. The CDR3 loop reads CAISDLETQYF. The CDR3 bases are TGTGCCATCAGTGACCTGGAGACCCAGTACTTC.

CDR3 DNA sequence: TGTGCCACAAAGGACTATCTGTCGGATGAGCAGTTCTTC. Translation gives CATKDYLSDEQFF. The chain uses TRBV19 and TRBJ2-1, with D possibly being TRBD2 (6 bases). This CDR3 contains 13 residues. The ends were cut back, 10 bases at V and 8 bases at J, with 18 bases in the middle. From germline, CDR1 is LNHDA and CDR2 SQIVND (reference sequence).

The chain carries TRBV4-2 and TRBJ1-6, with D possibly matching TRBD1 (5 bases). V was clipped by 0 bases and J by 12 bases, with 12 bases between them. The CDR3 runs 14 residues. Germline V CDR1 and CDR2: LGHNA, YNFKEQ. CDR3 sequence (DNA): TGTGCCAGCAGCCAAGAAACAGGCCGTCTACCCCTCCACTTT. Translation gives CASSQETGRLPLHF.

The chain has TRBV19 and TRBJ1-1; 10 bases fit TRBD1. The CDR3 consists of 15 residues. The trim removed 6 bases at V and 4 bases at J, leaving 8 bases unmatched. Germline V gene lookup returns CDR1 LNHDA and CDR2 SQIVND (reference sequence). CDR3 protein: CASRGGDRGSTEAFF. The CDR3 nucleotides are TGTGCCAGTAGGGGAGGGGACAGGGGATCCACTGAAGCTTTCTTT.

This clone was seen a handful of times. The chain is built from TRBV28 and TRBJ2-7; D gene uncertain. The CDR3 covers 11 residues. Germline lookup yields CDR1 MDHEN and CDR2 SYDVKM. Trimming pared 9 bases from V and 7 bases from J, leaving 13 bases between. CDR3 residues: CASRVGLEQYF. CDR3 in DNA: TGTGCCAGTCGAGTCGGGTTAGAGCAGTACTTC.